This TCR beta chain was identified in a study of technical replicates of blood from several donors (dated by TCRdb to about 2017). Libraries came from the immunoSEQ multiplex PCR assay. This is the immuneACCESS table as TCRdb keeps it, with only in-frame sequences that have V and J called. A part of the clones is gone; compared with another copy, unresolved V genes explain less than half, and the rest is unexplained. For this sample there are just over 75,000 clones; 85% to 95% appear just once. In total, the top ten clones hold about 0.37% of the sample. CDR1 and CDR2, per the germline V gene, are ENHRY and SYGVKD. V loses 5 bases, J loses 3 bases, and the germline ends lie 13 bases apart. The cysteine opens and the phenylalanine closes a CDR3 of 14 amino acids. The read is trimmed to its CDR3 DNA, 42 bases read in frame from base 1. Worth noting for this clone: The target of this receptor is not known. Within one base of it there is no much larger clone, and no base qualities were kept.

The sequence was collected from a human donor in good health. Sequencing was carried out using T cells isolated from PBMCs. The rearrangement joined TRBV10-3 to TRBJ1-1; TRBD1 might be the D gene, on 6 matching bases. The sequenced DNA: TGTGCCATCAGTCCATCAGGACAGTACACTGAAGCTTTCTTT. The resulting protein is CAISPSGQYTEAFF.